These 9 T cell receptor beta chains came from one sample sequenced in a study of T-cell memory formation after mild COVID-19. Each CDR3 protein gets one entry after TCRdb re-called the 5' RACE reads with MiXCR. Of 200,000 to 250,000 distinct CDR3 sequences detected, 9.5% appear once; the ten largest clones hold 3.5% to 4%. Sequencing was performed on PBMCs or a T cell subset sorted from them (not recorded which). The receptors here all came from a man aged 18 to 29 who had mild COVID-19 (a few samples of this study predate the infection). Cell type and time point are not known.

This clonotype came up a few times. The chain couples TRBV19 to TRBJ1-6, with D tentatively TRBD1 (5 bases). Germline CDR1 is LNHDA and CDR2 is SQIVND (reference sequence). V lost 6 bases and J lost 8, with 17 bases in between. The CDR3 is 15 amino acids. In DNA form, the CDR3 reads TGTGCCAGTAGCCGGGACTCGGACGTGTATTCACCCCTCCACTTT. Protein: CASSRDSDVYSPLHF.

The chain employs TRBV20-1 and TRBJ1-2; D is perhaps TRBD1 (5 bases). Trimming pared 5 bases from V and 3 bases from J, leaving 10 bases between. From germline, CDR1 is DFQATT and CDR2 SNEGSKA (reference sequence). The CDR3 runs to 12 residues. This CDR3 reads CSAGDRYYGYTF. CDR3 coding DNA: TGCAGTGCTGGGGACCGATACTATGGCTACACCTTC.

This clonotype was seen only a few times. The chain is built from TRBV7-2 and TRBJ1-2; D gene uncertain. The V and J ends lost 6 bases and 4 bases respectively, with 12 bases between them. Germline CDR1 SGHTA, CDR2 FQGNSA. CDR3 size: 13 residues. Here the CDR3 reads CASSSVDGYGYTF. The CDR3 coding sequence is TGTGCCAGCAGTTCTGTTGATGGCTATGGCTACACCTTC.

There are a few counts of this clonotype. This sequence joins TRBV24-1 and TRBJ2-3; TRBD1 matches 8 bases. The CDR3 has 15 amino acids. Trimming removed 2 bases from V and 5 bases from J; junction bases left unmatched: 5. Per the germline V gene, CDR1 is KGHDR and CDR2 is SFDVKD. The CDR3 is CATSDSQGARDTQYF. CDR3 nucleotide sequence: TGTGCCACCAGTGATTCCCAGGGGGCCAGAGATACGCAGTATTTT.

The chain carries TRBV5-1 and TRBJ1-4; TRBD1 matches 8 bases. Per germline, CDR1 SGHRS and CDR2 YFSETQ. Germline trimming cut 2 bases from V and 8 bases from J; bases unmatched to any gene: 5. This CDR3 is built from 14 residues. Written as DNA, the CDR3 is TGCGCCAGCAGCTTCCAGGGGGCGGGGGAAAAACTGTTTTTT. Protein product: CASSFQGAGEKLFF. The full variable domain, with the rest looked up from reference TRBV5-1 and TRBJ1-4, is KAGVTQTPRYLIKTRGQQVTLSCSPISGHRSVSWYQQTPGQGLQFLFEYFSETQRNKGNFPGRFSGRQFSNSRSEMNVSTLELGDSALYLCASSFQGAGEKLFFGSGTQLSVL.

This clonotype has just a few counts. This chain connects TRBV7-6 to TRBJ1-2; tentative D call: TRBD1 (5 bases). V lost 5 bases to trimming and J lost 5 bases, with 15 bases between them. CDR1 and CDR2 from the germline V gene are SGHVS and FNYEAQ. The CDR3 has 14 amino acids. The DNA for the CDR3 is TGTGCCAGCAGCCGAGGCGGGACGGAATATGGCTACACCTTC. Translation gives CASSRGGTEYGYTF.

Turning to this clonotype: A read error is possible here, since a much larger clone lies one base away. V is TRBV5-1 and J is TRBJ2-5; D call uncertain. The CDR3 extends over 13 amino acids. V lost 4 bases and J lost 3, with 10 bases in between. The V gene's germline CDR1 is SGHRS and CDR2 YFSETQ. This CDR3 reads CASSRDTEETQYF. The CDR3 DNA sequence: TGCGCCAGCAGCCGAGACACTGAAGAGACCCAGTACTTC.

This clonotype appeared a few times. The chain carries TRBV28 and TRBJ1-2; no clear D gene. Trimming stripped 6 bases from V and 4 bases from J, with 15 bases between. The CDR3 runs 14 residues. Per germline, CDR1 MDHEN and CDR2 SYDVKM. Written as DNA, the CDR3 is TGTGCCAGCAGAGGGATTCGGGCTGGCTATGGCTACACCTTC. Translating gives CASRGIRAGYGYTF.

This clonotype was found many times. In DNA, the CDR3 is TGCGCCAGCAGCTTGGATTTTTCACCCCTCCACTTT. Translated, it gives CASSLDFSPLHF. V gene TRBV5-1 combines with J gene TRBJ1-6; D not certain. The CDR3 has 12 residues. Germline values: CDR1 SGHRS, CDR2 YFSETQ. Trimming pared 0 bases from V and 9 bases from J, leaving 4 bases between.